The present TCR beta chain was sequenced within a study of cytomegalovirus exposure and HLA in healthy donors (dated by TCRdb to 2015 to 2018). Some background on the complete study: An earlier analysis of some 600 of the donors reported around 280 Gb of sequence data and around 120 million unique TCR beta sequences obtained from some 200 million T cells. Because of strong linkage in the cohort, roughly five DR-DQ haplotypes were treated as single units for association and clustering. Besides the first cohort of roughly 640 subjects, a separate validation cohort made up of roughly 120 different subjects was used. The study used immunosequencing to profile the T cell repertoires of hundreds of subjects and linked those repertoires to cytomegalovirus serostatus. An early release covering about 600 HLA-typed donors comprised about 320 gigabases of sequencing data and around 80 million unique TCR sequences. In a later analysis, previously published TCR beta repertoires from several hundred donors were re-analyzed and high-resolution HLA genotyping was added so that TCR occurrence patterns could be studied. All discovery cohort repertoires had been generated using a single sequencing platform. Rather than drawing on any new phenotypic data, the later analysis identified candidate immune exposures from TCR beta sequences and the way those sequences occurred across donors. The number of donors typed differed by locus, with about 629-640 for A, B, C, DRB1 and DQB1, 522 for DQA1, under 610 for DPA1, and around 430 for DPB1. Across 300 to 500 genotyped donors of the cohort, an average of approximately 200,000 unique TCR beta nucleotide sequences per donor were sequenced, and around 19% of those sequences were non-productive. Genome-wide SNP genotypes for about three fifths of the roughly 700 donors were used in a later genetic analysis, which treated that subset as a discovery cohort. Donor age, sex, ethnicity and CMV serostatus were collected together with the repertoire data. High-throughput TCR immunosequencing, statistical association of individual TCRs with disease status, and machine learning were combined to predict cytomegalovirus infection status. To decide whether each TCR beta V gene segment behaved as functional or pseudogenic, an earlier analysis of approximately 590 of the donors relied on high-throughput TCR beta sequencing. The genetic ancestry cluster associated with self-reported Caucasian donors included 80% to 90% of the 300 to 450 genotyped donors. Both class I and class II loci were covered by HLA typing, at four-digit resolution. The study was designed to test whether signatures of past pathogen exposure could be identified by cataloging public T cell receptors. On the study overall, not on this receptor specifically: Compared with the roughly 700-donor mean, donors in an Asian-associated ancestry cluster had fewer N-insertions in productive TCRs, according to a later genetic analysis. Strong co-occurrence of HLA alleles, especially DR and DQ, made assigning TCR associations to individual alleles difficult. A group of highly shared sequence variants was considered likely to be a technical artifact of the sequencing pipeline. In this cohort, only TCR beta chains were sequenced, and detectable features were limited by the absence of alpha or paired-chain data. In vitro tests confirmed that a few of the cytomegalovirus-associated TCR beta chains recognize cytomegalovirus antigens. Most TCR sequences were observed very rarely across donors, whereas some public TCRs were present in many individuals. At a false discovery rate of 0.05, a later analysis linked approximately 18,000 TCR beta sequences to specific HLA alleles. A further reported finding was that TCR beta sequences accurately predicted the HLA-A and HLA-B alleles for most subjects in the first cohort. Compared with equally common non-associated chains, HLA-associated TCR beta chains in a later analysis were more clonally expanded and had lower generation probabilities. Immune exposure information for the cohort was limited to CMV serostatus. In a later analysis, several top co-occurrence clusters were reported to appear linked to parvovirus B19, influenza, CMV and Epstein-Barr virus. Some IMGT-functional V segments, including TRBV6-2 and TRBV6-3, could not be distinguished by the 87-base-pair reads and were therefore excluded. Cytomegalovirus status was reported to be diagnosed by the classifier with high specificity and sensitivity in both the original and validation cohorts. Presence/absence analyses assumed roughly uniform sequencing depth across donors, an assumption that may not hold. According to a later analysis, TCR association rates differed among HLA loci, with DRB1 alleles showing the most associated TCRs and HLA-C alleles showing the fewest. Because HLA typing was missing for some donors at each locus, association tests included only the typed subset. The study listed 170 or so TCR beta chains as associated with cytomegalovirus. In a later genetic analysis, a missense DCLRE1C variant was associated with V-gene and J-gene trimming of TCR beta chains, and the association was replicated in an independent cohort. The authors suggested that the approach could potentially be extended to other disease states and immunological phenotypes. An earlier analysis of approximately 530 of the donors showed that most TCR beta V segments appeared in productive rearrangements either about 90% or about 30% of the time, which broadly matched IMGT annotations. Linkage disequilibrium might explain the correlated functional status among segregating V segments, but an unknown experimental factor could not be excluded. Because counts were too low, more than 15 rarely observed V segments, including chromosome 9 orphons, were left out of the earlier analysis of some 640 of the donors. In a later analysis, most CMV-associated TCR beta chains were found to appear HLA-restricted, with HLA associations seemingly driven largely by CMV exposure.

The library was generated by the immunoSEQ multiplex PCR assay. For the multiplex PCR, a mixture combining 60 forward primers for TCR Vbeta segments and 13 reverse primers for TCR Jbeta segments was used. The CDR3 region of rearranged TCR beta genes was amplified from genomic DNA by a multiplex PCR assay. On the Illumina HiSeq System, the amplified TCR beta libraries were sequenced as 87-base-pair reads. For the original study's pipeline: Across the 500 to 750 repertoires, a later analysis counted about 81 million unique TCR beta chains, 9.5 million to 13 million of which were shared by at least two donors. Raw reads were error-corrected and collapsed into unique sequences by a nearest-neighbor algorithm in which closely related sequences were merged to remove PCR and sequencing errors. To assign V, D and J gene segments, CDR3 sequences were aligned to IMGT reference sequences. Each retained sequence needed at least a six-nucleotide match to both a V gene segment and a J gene segment. Rearrangements were called productive when the CDR3 lacked stop codons and stayed in frame with V and J; all others were non-productive. Following IMGT convention, CDR3 was defined as the stretch from the second conserved V-encoded cysteine to the conserved J-encoded phenylalanine. In an earlier analysis of around 640 of the donors, sequences lacking an unambiguous match to a single V gene segment were excluded. In an earlier analysis of 450 to 700 of the donors, V segments were called functional above 56.7% productive rearrangements and were called segregating when the between-donor standard deviation exceeded 5%. To diagnose cytomegalovirus status from the catalog of TCR beta chain sequences, a statistical classification framework was built. V and J gene assignment, in a later analysis, came from comparing TCR nucleotide sequences with IMGT/GENE-DB human TR gene sequences. A later analysis assigned CDR3 sequences and most-parsimonious VDJ recombination scenarios with the TCRdist pipeline. In a later analysis, each TCR beta chain was defined by its CDR3 amino acid sequence together with its V-gene family, and reads without a unique V-gene family were excluded. As a way to deal with suspected cross-contamination and a sequencing artifact, a later analysis dropped hundreds of nucleotide sequences that were highly shared and had low generation probability. In a later analysis, a clonal expansion index for each public chain was calculated from normalized within-repertoire ranks of inferred template counts. In a later analysis, generation probabilities were computed with a VDJ recombination model fitted to out-of-frame rearrangements, and the resulting probabilities were checked against IGoR. A later analysis scored TCR-TCR, TCR-HLA and TCR-CMV co-occurrence with hypergeometric tests, applying a repertoire-size bias correction to TCR pairs. To estimate false discovery rates, a later analysis permuted the HLA or CMV assignments 20 times. In a later analysis, co-occurring TCRs were grouped using DBSCAN, and TCRdist sequence similarity was added for clustering within HLA-allele-positive subsets. Repertoires with fewer than 30,000 or more than 120,000 public chains, plus five repertoires with anomalous nucleotide sharing, were excluded from co-occurrence clustering. TCRdb limited this immuneACCESS table to in-frame rearrangements with V and J called. A share of clones is missing; checked studies link under half to unresolved V genes, and the rest is unexplained. Clone size and V and J calls were adopted from that table, with D and trimming inferred from the DNA. This sample lists 150,000 to 200,000 clones; more than 65% were detected once. The ten biggest clones cover roughly 6% of the sample.

V was cut back by 6 bases and J by 7 bases, leaving a gap of 16 bases between them. There are 14 amino acids in the CDR3, from cysteine to phenylalanine inclusive. Of all the DNA, just the CDR3 is kept, 42 bases in frame from base 1. Based on the germline V gene, the CDR1 and CDR2 sequences are SNHLY and FYNNEI. This clone was observed a few times. No antigen is known for it. No qualities accompany the bases; no much larger clone lies one base away. The cohort consisted of 666 healthy bone marrow donors. All cohort members were sampled while nominally healthy, although unrecorded immune exposures were likely present. The donor was CMV seropositive and was included in the group of 270 or so seropositive cohort members. A peripheral blood sample was collected from each donor, and TCR beta sequencing was performed on peripheral blood mononuclear cells. Genomic DNA was extracted from the blood cell samples with the Qiagen DNeasy Blood Extraction Kit.

Sequencing was performed on PBMCs. The sequence derives from a woman aged 30 to 39 in good health and CMV-seropositive. The rearranged segments are TRBV2 and TRBJ2-1; TRBD1 is perhaps the D gene, given 6 matching bases. The bases are TGTGCCAGCAGGAACGGGAACAGGGAAAATGAGCAGTTCTTC. This gives the protein CASRNGNRENEQFF.